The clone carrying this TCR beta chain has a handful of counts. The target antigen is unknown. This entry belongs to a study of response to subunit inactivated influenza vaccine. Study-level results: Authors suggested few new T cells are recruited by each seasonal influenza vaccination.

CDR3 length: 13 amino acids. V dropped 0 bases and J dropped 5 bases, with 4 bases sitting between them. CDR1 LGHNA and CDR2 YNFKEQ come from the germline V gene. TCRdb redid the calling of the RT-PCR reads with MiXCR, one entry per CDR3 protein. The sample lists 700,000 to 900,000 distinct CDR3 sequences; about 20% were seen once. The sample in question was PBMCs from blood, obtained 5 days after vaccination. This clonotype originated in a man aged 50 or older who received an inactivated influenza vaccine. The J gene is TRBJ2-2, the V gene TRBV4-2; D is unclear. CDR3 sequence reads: CASSQESTGELFF. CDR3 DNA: TGTGCCAGCAGCCAAGAATCGACCGGGGAGCTGTTTTTT.